The subject of this entry is one TCR beta chain. Assay used: immunoSEQ multiplex PCR; TCRdb lists only in-frame clones, some missing. The sample lists fewer than 400,000 clones; approximately 79% were seen once. This entry is derived from a study of shared clonotypes between healthy human individuals. The length of the CDR3 is 14 residues. Germline values: CDR1 SGHDT, CDR2 YYEEEE. Trimming left V 7 bases short and J 1 base short, with 13 bases between. Healthy and HIV-negative, the adult donors had no recent acute infections or vaccinations. Every donor, a Caucasian adult, lived in Nashville, Tennessee. The split of CD4+ cells yielded CD45RA+ naive and CD45RA-negative memory subsets.

J is TRBJ2-3 and V is TRBV5-6, with a tentative D call TRBD2 (6 bases). This TCR was recovered from a man aged 30-40 years in good health. The sample taken for sequencing was memory CD4+ T cells sorted from blood. Subset given: CD45RA-negative fraction. CDR3 in amino acids: CASHSSVRTDTQYF. DNA for the CDR3: TGTGCCAGCCATTCTAGCGTTCGCACAGATACGCAGTATTTT. The entire variable domain, with the rest obtained from reference TRBV5-6 and TRBJ2-3, is as follows: DAGVTQSPTHLIKTRGQQVTLRCSPKSGHDTVSWYQQALGQGPQFIFQYYEEEERQRGNFPDRFSGHQFPNYSSELNVNALLLGDSALYLCASHSSVRTDTQYFGPGTRLTVL.